Sequencing of this TCR beta chain was carried out in a study of blood T cell repertoires in COVID-19. In its sample, this clone was seen once. Germline V gives CDR1 SGHVS, CDR2 FNYEAQ. V shed 1 base and J shed 0 bases, with 9 bases lying between them. This CDR3 comprises 15 residues. Generated by immunoSEQ multiplex PCR, the TCRdb table keeps only in-frame clones and is missing some. Altogether a few hundred thousand clones are present, about four fifths being singletons, with the ten largest covering 3.4%. The receptor was isolated from a woman aged 18-29 years with acute or convalescent COVID-19. The chain couples TRBV7-6 to TRBJ1-1; D remains ambiguous. The sample comprised peripheral blood. Written as DNA, the CDR3 is TGTGCCAGCAGCTTAGTGCCGACTATGAACACTGAAGCTTTCTTT. This codes for CASSLVPTMNTEAFF.